This T cell receptor beta chain was observed in a study of T cells after yellow fever vaccination. Study-level results: Among all clonotypes, a small share was observed in both CD4 and CD8 compartments. Subsequent to the booster, the majority of primary-vaccination clones reappeared (around 96% CD4, around 90% CD8).

Concerning this clonotype itself: Its specificity is unknown.

Trimming removed 6 bases at V and 0 bases at J, with 16 bases between. The CDR3 has 16 residues. From the 5' RACE reads, TCRdb called clonotypes with MiXCR, one entry per CDR3 protein. Of approximately 120,000 distinct CDR3 sequences detected, 15% appear once; the ten largest clones hold roughly two fifths. This TCR came from a man younger than 30 who received the YFV17D yellow fever vaccine. The V and J genes are TRBV12-3 or TRBV12-4 and TRBJ2-3; D is unclear. The sample was CD8+ T cells sorted from PBMCs, taken 5 days after the yellow fever booster vaccination. In DNA, the CDR3 is TGTGCCAGCAGCATAACCGGTGAGGCCAGCACAGATACGCAGTATTTT. Protein: CASSITGEASTDTQYF.